The 25 T cell receptor beta chains below were found in one sample sequenced in a study of regulatory T cells in long-lasting Graves disease. According to the study, TCR beta libraries were built with iRepertoire HTBI primers and CDR3-region Arm-PCR. Each CDR3 protein gets one entry after TCRdb re-called the multiplex PCR reads with MiXCR. The sample contains about 470,000 distinct CDR3 sequences, more than 13% of which appear only once. Time point of the sample: newly diagnosed GD, antithyroid drugs for less than 3 months. From RNA extracted from PBMCs, the TCR library was made. The same sample was also studied in work on T cells in Graves' hyperthyroidism and ophthalmopathy.

Specimen: peripheral blood mononuclear cells (PBMCs), collected at new diagnosis, from a patient treated with antithyroid drugs. These TCRs come from a woman in her twenties or thirties with Graves disease.

There are many counts of this clonotype. The V and J genes are TRBV20-1 and TRBJ2-1, with D perhaps TRBD2 (6 bases). The CDR3 covers 14 residues. The germline CDR1 and CDR2 sequences are DFQATT and SNEGSKA (reference sequence). Trimming took off 5 bases at V and 5 bases at J, with 16 bases between the two ends. CDR3 DNA sequence: TGCAGTGCTCCCGTTCGGACGGGGGACAATGAGCAGTTCTTC. Translating it yields CSAPVRTGDNEQFF.

This clonotype was recorded at least ten times. J is TRBJ2-1 and V is TRBV20-1; the D gene is possibly TRBD2 (6 bases). Germline loops: CDR1 DFQATT, CDR2 SNEGSKA (reference sequence). Deletions cut 0 bases from V and 0 bases from J, with 12 bases between. This CDR3 has 16 residues. DNA for the CDR3: TGCAGTGCTAGAGATCCGGACGGGAGCTCCTACAATGAGCAGTTCTTC. Protein: CSARDPDGSSYNEQFF.

V is TRBV12-5 and J is TRBJ1-4; 8 bases map to TRBD1. The junction had 7 bases not matched to a gene; V was cut back by 0 bases and J by 7 bases. Germline CDR1 LGHNT, CDR2 FRNRAP. The CDR3 totals 16 residues. CDR3 nucleotides: TGTGCTAGTGGTTTGGTATTGGGGACAGGATTTGAAAAACTGTTTTTT. Its protein is CASGLVLGTGFEKLFF.

This clonotype was found many times. The rearrangement uses TRBV7-2 and TRBJ2-1, with 11 positions matching TRBD2. This CDR3 has 16 residues. V shed 5 bases, J shed 9 bases, and the junction held 12 bases outside the gene matches. The V gene's germline CDR1 is SGHTA and CDR2 FQGNSA. The CDR3 loop reads CASSPTLAGGRGEQFF. CDR3 sequence (DNA): TGTGCCAGCAGCCCGACCTTAGCGGGAGGGCGGGGTGAGCAGTTCTTC. Using reference TRBV7-2 and TRBJ2-1 for the parts outside the CDR3, the full variable domain is GAGVSQSPSNKVTEKGKDVELRCDPISGHTALYWYRQSLGQGLEFLIYFQGNSAPDKSGLPSDRFSAERTGGSVSTLTIQRTQQEDSAVYLCASSPTLAGGRGEQFFGPGTRLTVL.

In its sample, this clonotype was seen many times. This rearrangement joins TRBV10-1 to TRBJ1-1; TRBD1 aligns across 7 bases. The germline V gene has CDR1 WNHNN and CDR2 SYGVQD (reference sequence). The CDR3 runs 13 residues. After removal of 7 bases from V and 7 bases from J, the junction contained 9 bases not matched to a gene. CDR3 protein: CASMDRYGVEAFF. CDR3 coding DNA: TGCGCCAGCATGGACAGGTATGGAGTTGAAGCTTTCTTT.

The chain combines TRBV6-1 with TRBJ2-3; weak D call: TRBD1 (6 bases). CDR3 length: 15 residues. CDR1 MNHNS and CDR2 SASEGT come from the germline V gene. Trimming cost V 4 bases and J 2 bases, with 13 bases left between them. CDR3 residues: CASSAGESVTDTQYF. The CDR3 DNA follows: TGTGCCAGCAGTGCAGGGGAAAGTGTCACAGATACGCAGTATTTT.

This clonotype was observed many times. The chain joins TRBV12-3 or TRBV12-4 to TRBJ2-7; 13 nucleotides agree with TRBD2. Losses at the gene ends were 5 bases for V and 2 bases for J; bases not matched to a gene: 6. There are 16 residues in the CDR3. CDR3 nucleotide sequence: TGTGCCAGCAGTCTGTTACTAGCGGGAGGGCCCTACGAGCAGTACTTC. Translation: CASSLLLAGGPYEQYF.

This clonotype was recorded many times. The J gene is TRBJ2-4, the V gene TRBV30, with D unresolved. Per the germline V gene, CDR1 is GTSNPN and CDR2 is SVGIG (reference sequence). V was shortened by 2 bases and J by 12 bases, with 17 bases between the two germline ends. The CDR3 extends over 13 amino acids. This CDR3 is CAWSPSAGEPQYF. The DNA of the CDR3 is TGTGCCTGGAGTCCGTCAGCAGGCGAACCTCAGTACTTC. Full variable domain (remainder filled in from reference TRBV30 and TRBJ2-4): SQTIHQWPATLVQPVGSPLSLECTVEGTSNPNLYWYRQAAGRGLQLLFYSVGIGQISSEVPQNLSASRPQDRQFILSSKKLLLSDSGFYLCAWSPSAGEPQYFGAGTRLSVL.

In its sample, this clonotype was seen many times. The V call is TRBV20-1, the J call TRBJ2-3, with D perhaps matching TRBD1 (6 bases). The CDR3 spans 12 residues. V was pared by 6 bases and J by 3 bases, with 10 bases between. Germline CDR1 reads DFQATT; CDR2 reads SNEGSKA (reference sequence). CDR3 nucleotides: TGCAGTGCACCAGGGGCTACAGATACGCAGTATTTT. Protein: CSAPGATDTQYF.

This clonotype was counted between two and nine times. The J gene is TRBJ2-5, the V gene TRBV9; TRBD1 might be the D (6 bases). This CDR3 contains 14 residues. The V gene's germline CDR1 is SGDLS and CDR2 YYNGEE. V was trimmed by 0 bases and J by 4 bases, leaving 10 bases between them. The CDR3 is CASSVATGRETQYF. As DNA, the CDR3 is TGTGCCAGCAGCGTAGCTACAGGGCGAGAGACCCAGTACTTC.

This clonotype was counted ten times or more. The rearrangement links TRBV3-1 to TRBJ1-2; the match to TRBD1 covers 7 bases. Germline V gene data show CDR1 as LGHDT and CDR2 as YNNKEL (reference sequence). Trimming took 4 bases from V and 2 from J; bases not matched to a gene: 7. CDR3 length: 15 amino acids. CDR3 protein: CASSPRQGRNYGYTF. In nucleotides, the CDR3 is TGTGCCAGCAGCCCCCGACAGGGCCGGAACTATGGCTACACCTTC.

At least ten counts were recorded for this clonotype. V usage is TRBV20-1 and J usage is TRBJ2-1; weak D call: TRBD1 (5 bases). This CDR3 comprises 13 residues. Germline values: CDR1 DFQATT, CDR2 SNEGSKA (reference sequence). V was shortened by 6 bases and J by 7 bases, with 16 bases between the two germline ends. The CDR3 sequence is CSARRVGQNEQFF. In DNA form, the CDR3 reads TGCAGTGCCCGCCGAGTGGGGCAAAATGAGCAGTTCTTC.

V is TRBV6-1 and J is TRBJ1-6; D may be TRBD1 (5 bases). Trimming took off 7 bases at V and 10 bases at J, with 17 bases between the two ends. CDR1 and CDR2 (germline): MNHNS, SASEGT. There are 14 residues in the CDR3. Here the CDR3 DNA reads TGTGCCAGCATTCCAGGGTATCGGGGATCACCCCTCCACTTT. Protein sequence: CASIPGYRGSPLHF.

Many counts were recorded for this clonotype. V usage is TRBV6-2 or TRBV6-3 and J usage is TRBJ2-5, with TRBD2 matching 11 bases. Germline V gives CDR1 MNHEY, CDR2 SVGEGT. The CDR3 runs 16 residues. The ends lost 5 bases at V and 3 bases at J; junction bases unmatched: 8. Here the CDR3 reads CASSPPSGRTEETQYF. CDR3 in DNA: TGTGCCAGCAGTCCCCCTAGCGGGAGGACGGAAGAGACCCAGTACTTC.

This clonotype has a handful of counts. The chain has TRBV19 and TRBJ1-1; 8 bases are shared with TRBD1. The CDR3 is made up of 14 amino acids. The V and J ends lost 6 bases and 1 base, in that order; junction bases with no gene match: 4. The germline CDR1 and CDR2 sequences are LNHDA and SQIVND (reference sequence). This CDR3 reads CASRPDRGNTEAFF. CDR3 coding DNA: TGTGCCAGTAGGCCCGACAGGGGGAACACTGAAGCTTTCTTT. Together with reference TRBV19 and TRBJ1-1, the CDR3 gives the full variable domain: DGGITQSPKYLFRKEGQNVTLSCEQNLNHDAMYWYRQDPGQGLRLIYYSQIVNDFQKGDIAEGYSVSREKKESFPLTVTSAQKNPTAFYLCASRPDRGNTEAFFGQGTRLTVV.

This clonotype was counted at least ten times. The chain links TRBV7-2 to TRBJ2-4; D unresolved. Germline CDR1 reads SGHTA; CDR2 reads FQGNSA. Trimming removed 1 base from V and 0 bases from J, with 13 bases in between. There are 17 residues in the CDR3. CDR3 sequence (DNA): TGTGCCAGCAGCTTAGGAAGGGCCGCTAGAGCCAAAAACATTCAGTACTTC. It is translated as CASSLGRAARAKNIQYF.

This clonotype has ten or more counts. The chain recombines TRBV11-3 with TRBJ2-3; D possibly corresponds to TRBD1 (6 bases). Germline values: CDR1 SGHNT, CDR2 YENEEA. The V gene lost 6 bases and the J gene lost 6 bases, with 13 bases spanning the gap. The CDR3 is made up of 13 amino acids. The CDR3, as DNA: TGTGCCAGCAGGTCAGGGGCGGCGGATACGCAGTATTTT. It translates to CASRSGAADTQYF.

Remarks on this clonotype: With a much larger clone just one base away, this may be a read error. The chain carries TRBV9 and TRBJ2-2; 8 bases align to TRBD2. This CDR3 has 16 amino acids. In germline, CDR1 is SGDLS, CDR2 YYNGEE. The DNA for the CDR3 is TGTGCCTCGGGCTCGGAACTAGCGGCTAGAACCGGGGAGCTGCTTTTT. This encodes CASGSELAARTGELLF.

The chain uses TRBV5-1 and TRBJ2-2; D might be TRBD2 (6 bases). The CDR3 contains 14 residues. V was pared by 6 bases and J by 1 base, with 10 bases between. CDR1 is SGHRS and CDR2 is YFSETQ in the germline V gene. CDR3 coding DNA: TGCGCCAGCATGGAGGGTTTGAACACCGGGGAGCTGTTTTTT. Translation: CASMEGLNTGELFF.

The table lists this clonotype with many counts. The chain uses TRBV11-2 and TRBJ2-3, with D perhaps matching TRBD2 (5 bases). The CDR3 runs 15 residues. V shed 1 base and J shed 4 bases, with 12 bases lying between them. Germline CDR1 reads SGHAT; CDR2 reads FQNNGV. Written as DNA, the CDR3 is TGTGCCAGCAGCTTAGGAGGGAATTGGGCAGATACGCAGTATTTT. Amino acids: CASSLGGNWADTQYF.

This clonotype was seen a few times. The rearrangement links TRBV20-1 to TRBJ2-2; 7 bases fit TRBD2. The CDR3 has 14 residues. Trimming cost V 6 bases and J 4 bases; bases outside gene matches: 8. The germline gives CDR1 DFQATT, CDR2 SNEGSKA (reference sequence). CDR3 in DNA: TGCAGTGCCCCGGGACTATCTCGCACCGGGGAGCTGTTTTTT. Residues: CSAPGLSRTGELFF.

There are many counts of this clonotype. This chain links TRBV20-1 with TRBJ1-5; a weak D match, TRBD1 (5 bases). Trimming pared 6 bases from V and 0 bases from J, leaving 12 bases between. There are 14 residues in the CDR3. CDR1 and CDR2 (germline): DFQATT, SNEGSKA (reference sequence). CDR3 sequence reads: CSARGQYSNQPQHF. In nucleotides, the CDR3 is TGCAGTGCCCGCGGACAATATAGCAATCAGCCCCAGCATTTT.

This clonotype was seen only a few times. The chain recombines TRBV5-1 with TRBJ1-2, with D unclear. CDR1 and CDR2 from the germline V gene are SGHRS and YFSETQ. The CDR3 is 15 residues long. V shed 0 bases and J shed 8 bases, with 17 bases lying between them. CDR3 coding DNA: TGCGCCAGCAGCTTGGCTGCTAACACGATGGAAGGCTACACCTTC. Its translation is CASSLAANTMEGYTF.

This clonotype was recorded a few times. The chain employs TRBV6-5 and TRBJ1-2; the D is unclear. The length of the CDR3 is 15 residues. Trimming left V 0 bases short and J 4 bases short, with 12 bases between. Germline V gives CDR1 MNHEY, CDR2 SVGAGI. The CDR3 DNA is TGTGCCAGCAGTTACTCGAACCAGGACGTCTATGGCTACACCTTC. This encodes CASSYSNQDVYGYTF.

The chain couples TRBV20-1 to TRBJ2-7, with TRBD1 matching 9 bases. The germline CDR1 and CDR2 sequences are DFQATT and SNEGSKA (reference sequence). After removal of 6 bases from V and 6 bases from J, the junction contained 18 bases not matched to a gene. The CDR3 consists of 16 residues. The CDR3 nucleotides are TGCAGTGCCCCCTGGGGACAGGGCCGAAGATACCGCGAGCAGTACTTC. Its protein is CSAPWGQGRRYREQYF.